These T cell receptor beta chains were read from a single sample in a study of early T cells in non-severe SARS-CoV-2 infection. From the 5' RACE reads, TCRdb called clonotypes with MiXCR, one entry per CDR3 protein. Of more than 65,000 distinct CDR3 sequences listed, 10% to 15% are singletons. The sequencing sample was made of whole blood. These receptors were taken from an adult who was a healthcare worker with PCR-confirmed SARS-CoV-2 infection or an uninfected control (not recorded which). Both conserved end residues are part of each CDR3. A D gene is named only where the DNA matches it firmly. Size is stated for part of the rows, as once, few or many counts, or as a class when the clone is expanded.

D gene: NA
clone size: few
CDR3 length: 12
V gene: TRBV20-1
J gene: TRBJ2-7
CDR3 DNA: TGCAGTGCTAGTTGGCAGGGGTACGAGCAGTACTTC
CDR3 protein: CSASWQGYEQYF

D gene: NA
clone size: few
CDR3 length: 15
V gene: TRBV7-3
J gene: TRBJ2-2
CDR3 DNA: TGTGCCAGCAGCGCAGGACAGCTGGGGACCGGGGAGCTGTTTTTT
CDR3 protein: CASSAGQLGTGELFF

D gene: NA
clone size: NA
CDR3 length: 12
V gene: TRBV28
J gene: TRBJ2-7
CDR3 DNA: TGTGCCAGCGGGCAGGTAACCTACGAGCAGTACTTC
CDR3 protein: CASGQVTYEQYF

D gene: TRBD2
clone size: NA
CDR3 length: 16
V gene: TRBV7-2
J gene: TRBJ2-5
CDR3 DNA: TGTGCCAGCAGCTTATCGGTAGCGGGAGGCCAAGAGACCCAGTACTTC
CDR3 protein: CASSLSVAGGQETQYF

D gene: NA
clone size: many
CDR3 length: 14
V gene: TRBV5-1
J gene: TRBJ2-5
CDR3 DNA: TGCGCCAGCAGTCAGGACAGCGGCCAAGAGACCCAGTACTTC
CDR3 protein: CASSQDSGQETQYF

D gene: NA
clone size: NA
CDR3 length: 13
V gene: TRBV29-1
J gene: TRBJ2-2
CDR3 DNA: TGCAGCGGGAACGCGCCCGACACCGGGGAGCTGTTTTTT
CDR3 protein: CSGNAPDTGELFF

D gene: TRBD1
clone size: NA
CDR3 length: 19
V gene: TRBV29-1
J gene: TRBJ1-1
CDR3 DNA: TGCAGCGTTGGGGTTTTCCCGCCCCCGGGACAGGGGGTTAACACTGAAGCTTTCTTT
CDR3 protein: CSVGVFPPPGQGVNTEAFF

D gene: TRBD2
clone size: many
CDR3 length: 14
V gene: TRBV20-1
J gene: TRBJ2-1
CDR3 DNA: TGCAGTGCGAAATTAGCGGGAGTGGGTAATGAGCAGTTCTTC
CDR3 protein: CSAKLAGVGNEQFF

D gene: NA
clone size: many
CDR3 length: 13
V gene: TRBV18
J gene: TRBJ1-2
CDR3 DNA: TGTGCCAGCTCACCGGGCAGGGGCGATGGCTACACCTTC
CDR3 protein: CASSPGRGDGYTF

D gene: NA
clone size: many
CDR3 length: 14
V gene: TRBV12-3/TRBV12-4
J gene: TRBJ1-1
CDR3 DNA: TGTGCCAGCAGTTCCGCCCCCGGGTTCACTGAAGCTTTCTTT
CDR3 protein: CASSSAPGFTEAFF

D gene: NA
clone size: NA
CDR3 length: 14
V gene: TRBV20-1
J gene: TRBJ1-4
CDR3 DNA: TGCAGTGCTAGAGGCGAGCAATTGAGGAAAAAACTGTTTTTT
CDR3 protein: CSARGEQLRKKLFF

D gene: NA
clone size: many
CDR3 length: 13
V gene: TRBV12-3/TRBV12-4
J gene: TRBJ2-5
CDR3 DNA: TGTGCCAGCACCGCCCAACTCTTGGAGACCCAGTACTTC
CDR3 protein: CASTAQLLETQYF

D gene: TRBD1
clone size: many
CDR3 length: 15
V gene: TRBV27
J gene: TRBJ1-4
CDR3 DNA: TGTGCCAGCAGTTTGGCTGGGACAGGGATAGAAAAACTGTTTTTT
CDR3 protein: CASSLAGTGIEKLFF

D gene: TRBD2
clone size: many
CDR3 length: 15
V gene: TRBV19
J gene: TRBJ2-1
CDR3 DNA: TGTGCCAGTAGACCCTGGGGGGGAGCGTACAATGAGCAGTTCTTC
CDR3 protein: CASRPWGGAYNEQFF

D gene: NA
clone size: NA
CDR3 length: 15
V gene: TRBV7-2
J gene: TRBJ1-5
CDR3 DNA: TGTGCCAGCAGCTTTGGCGGGAGGGACAATCAGCCCCAGCATTTT
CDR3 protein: CASSFGGRDNQPQHF

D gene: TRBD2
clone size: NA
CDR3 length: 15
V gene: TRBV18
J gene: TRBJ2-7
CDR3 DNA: TGTGCCAGCTCACTTCGACTAGCGGGTCCCTACGAGCAGTACTTC
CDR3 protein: CASSLRLAGPYEQYF

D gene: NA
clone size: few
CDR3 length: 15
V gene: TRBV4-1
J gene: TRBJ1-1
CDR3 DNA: TGCGCCAGCAGCCCCGGTGGGGGGCTTAACACTGAAGCTTTCTTT
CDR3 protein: CASSPGGGLNTEAFF

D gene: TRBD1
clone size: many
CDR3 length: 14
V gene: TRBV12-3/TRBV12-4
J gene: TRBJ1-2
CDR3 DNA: TGTGCCAGCAGCCCCCGACAGGGGCTCGCTGGCTACACCTTC
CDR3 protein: CASSPRQGLAGYTF

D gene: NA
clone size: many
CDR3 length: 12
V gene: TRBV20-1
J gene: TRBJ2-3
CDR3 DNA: TGCAGTGCTAGAGGGGGGCTAAATACGCAGTATTTT
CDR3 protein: CSARGGLNTQYF

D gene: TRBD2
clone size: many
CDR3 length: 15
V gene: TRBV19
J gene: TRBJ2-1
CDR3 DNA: TGTGCCAGTGGCCGACTAGCGGTCCCCTACAATGAGCAGTTCTTC
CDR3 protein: CASGRLAVPYNEQFF

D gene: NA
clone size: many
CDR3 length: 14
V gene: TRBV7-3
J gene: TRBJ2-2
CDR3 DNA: TGTGCCAGCAGTCCTCTAGTGAACACCGGGGAGCTGTTTTTT
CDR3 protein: CASSPLVNTGELFF

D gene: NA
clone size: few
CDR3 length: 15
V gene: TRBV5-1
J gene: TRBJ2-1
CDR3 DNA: TGCGCCAGCAAGGATGCGCGGGGAGACTACAATGAGCAGTTCTTC
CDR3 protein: CASKDARGDYNEQFF

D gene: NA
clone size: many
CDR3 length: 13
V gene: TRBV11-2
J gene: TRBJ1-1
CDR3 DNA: TGTGCCAGCAGCTTAGCCCCATTAGGTTCAGCTTTCTTT
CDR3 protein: CASSLAPLGSAFF

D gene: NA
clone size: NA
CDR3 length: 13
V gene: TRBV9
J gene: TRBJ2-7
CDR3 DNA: TGTGCCAGCAGCGACGGGGACCCCTACGAGCAGTACTTC
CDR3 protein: CASSDGDPYEQYF

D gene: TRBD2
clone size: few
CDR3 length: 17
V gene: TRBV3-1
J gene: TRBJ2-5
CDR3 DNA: TGTGCCAGCAGCCCCTATGCCGGACTAGCAGGGCAAGAGACCCAGTACTTC
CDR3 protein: CASSPYAGLAGQETQYF

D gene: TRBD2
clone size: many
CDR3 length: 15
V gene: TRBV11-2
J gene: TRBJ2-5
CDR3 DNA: TGTGCCAGCAGCCCATCGGGGGGGGGGCAAGAGACCCAGTACTTC
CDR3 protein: CASSPSGGGQETQYF

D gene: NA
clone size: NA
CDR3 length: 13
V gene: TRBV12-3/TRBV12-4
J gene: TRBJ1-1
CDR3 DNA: TGTGCCAGCAGAGCCAACAGGCGCCTGGGAGCTTTCTTT
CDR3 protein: CASRANRRLGAFF

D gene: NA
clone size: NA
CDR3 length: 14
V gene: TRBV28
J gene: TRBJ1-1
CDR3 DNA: TGTGCCAGCAGTCAACCGCCTCGTTACACTGAAGCTTTCTTT
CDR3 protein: CASSQPPRYTEAFF

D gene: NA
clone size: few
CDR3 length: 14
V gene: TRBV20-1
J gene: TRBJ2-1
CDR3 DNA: TGCAGTCCGCTGACGAGAGAAGGGGGCAATGAGCAGTTCTTC
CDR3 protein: CSPLTREGGNEQFF

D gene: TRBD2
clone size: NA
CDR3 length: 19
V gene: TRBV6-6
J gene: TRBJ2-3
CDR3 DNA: TGTGCCAGCAGTTACATAAGATTTAGCGGGAGGGCCATATCAGATACGCAGTATTTT
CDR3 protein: CASSYIRFSGRAISDTQYF

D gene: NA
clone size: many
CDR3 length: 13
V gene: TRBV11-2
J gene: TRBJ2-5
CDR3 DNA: TGTGCCAGCAGCTTAGGCGGAAAGGAGACCCAGTACTTC
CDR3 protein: CASSLGGKETQYF

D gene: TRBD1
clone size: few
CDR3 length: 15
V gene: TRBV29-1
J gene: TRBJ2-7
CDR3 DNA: TGCAGCGCCGAGGGCCCCCAGGGGGCAGGGTACGAGCAGTACTTC
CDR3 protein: CSAEGPQGAGYEQYF

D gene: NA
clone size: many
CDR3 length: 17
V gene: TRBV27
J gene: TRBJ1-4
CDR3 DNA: TGTGCCAGCAGTTTTTATAGCCCCCCACGGGGGAATGAAAAACTGTTTTTT
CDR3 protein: CASSFYSPPRGNEKLFF

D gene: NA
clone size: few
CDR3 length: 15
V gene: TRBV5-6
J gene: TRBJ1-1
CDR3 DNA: TGTGCCAGCAGCTTGTATCCCGGTCTGAACACTGAAGCTTTCTTT
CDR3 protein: CASSLYPGLNTEAFF

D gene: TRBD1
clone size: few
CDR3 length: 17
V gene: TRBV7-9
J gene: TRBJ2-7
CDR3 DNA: TGTGCCAGCAGCCCTGCCAGAGGACAGGGGGTTTCCTACGAGCAGTACTTC
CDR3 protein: CASSPARGQGVSYEQYF

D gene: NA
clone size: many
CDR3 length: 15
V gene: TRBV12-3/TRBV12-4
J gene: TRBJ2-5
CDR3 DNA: TGTGCCAGCTGCAACCGGGACTTCACACAAGAGACCCAGTACTTC
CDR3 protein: CASCNRDFTQETQYF

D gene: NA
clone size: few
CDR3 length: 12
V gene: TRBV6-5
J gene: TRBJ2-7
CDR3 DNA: TGTGCCAGCAGTCCCGGGGGTGGCGAGCAGTACTTC
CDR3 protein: CASSPGGGEQYF

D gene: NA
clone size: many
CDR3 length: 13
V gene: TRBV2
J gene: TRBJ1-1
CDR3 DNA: TGTGCCAGCGAGAAGGATAGGAACACTGAAGCTTTCTTT
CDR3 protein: CASEKDRNTEAFF

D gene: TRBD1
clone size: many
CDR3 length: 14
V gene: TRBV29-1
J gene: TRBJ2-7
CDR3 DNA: TGCAGCGTTCGGTCCCGACAGGGAGCCTACGAGCAGTACTTC
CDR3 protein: CSVRSRQGAYEQYF

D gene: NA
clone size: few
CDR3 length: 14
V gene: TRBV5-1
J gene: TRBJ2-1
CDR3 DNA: TGCGCCAGCAGCTTGGACAGAGGGGGCAATGAGCAGTTCTTC
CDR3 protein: CASSLDRGGNEQFF

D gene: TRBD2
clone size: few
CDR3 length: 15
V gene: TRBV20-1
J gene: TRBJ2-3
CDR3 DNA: TGCAGTGCTAGAGACCCTAGCGGGAAGCCAGATACGCAGTATTTT
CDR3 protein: CSARDPSGKPDTQYF

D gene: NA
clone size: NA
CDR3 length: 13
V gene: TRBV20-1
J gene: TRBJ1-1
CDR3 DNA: TGCAGTGCTAGAAAGGACTTGAACACTGAAGCTTTCTTT
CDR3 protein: CSARKDLNTEAFF

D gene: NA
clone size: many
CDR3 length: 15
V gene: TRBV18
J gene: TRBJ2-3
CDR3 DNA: TGTGCCAGCTCACCCCCCGGCAGGGAGAAATATACGCAGTATTTT
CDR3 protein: CASSPPGREKYTQYF